This is a list of T cell receptor beta chains from one sample in a study of identical twins. Using its own MiXCR run on the 5' RACE reads, TCRdb lists one record per CDR3 protein. The sample has about 700,000 distinct CDR3 sequences, under 9% seen once. The same sample was also used in a study of yellow fever vaccine responses in identical twins.

Source material: PBMCs. These TCRs come from a woman in her late teens or twenties in good health. Each CDR3 is given with its conserved first and last residue. A D gene is named only where the DNA matches it firmly. Clone size appears in some rows only: once, few, many, or a class for an expanded clone.

d_call: NA
clone_size: NA
j_call: TRBJ1-2
v_call: TRBV12-3/TRBV12-4
cdr3_aa: CASSQLGGAGGYTF
cdr3_nt: TGTGCCAGCAGCCAGTTGGGGGGCGCGGGTGGCTACACCTTC

d_call: NA
clone_size: few
j_call: TRBJ2-7
v_call: TRBV4-2
cdr3_aa: CASSQGASRGRGYEQYF
cdr3_nt: TGTGCCAGCAGCCAGGGGGCATCGAGAGGACGGGGCTACGAGCAGTACTTC

d_call: NA
clone_size: NA
j_call: TRBJ2-7
v_call: TRBV7-2
cdr3_aa: CASSLGPDGSTKQYF
cdr3_nt: TGTGCCAGCAGCTTAGGCCCGGATGGTTCTACGAAGCAGTACTTC

d_call: NA
clone_size: NA
j_call: TRBJ2-6
v_call: TRBV27
cdr3_aa: CASSRHRGPGANVLTF
cdr3_nt: TGTGCCAGCAGTCGTCATAGGGGCCCTGGGGCCAACGTCCTGACTTTC

d_call: NA
clone_size: many
j_call: TRBJ1-5
v_call: TRBV12-3/TRBV12-4
cdr3_aa: CASTHGGGQPQHF
cdr3_nt: TGTGCCAGCACCCACGGGGGCGGTCAGCCCCAGCATTTT

d_call: NA
clone_size: few
j_call: TRBJ2-6
v_call: TRBV7-9
cdr3_aa: CASSSRGAFSGANVLTF
cdr3_nt: TGTGCCAGCAGCTCCAGAGGGGCATTCTCTGGGGCCAACGTCCTGACTTTC

d_call: TRBD2
clone_size: few
j_call: TRBJ2-1
v_call: TRBV7-2
cdr3_aa: CASSTNSGGPPYNEQFF
cdr3_nt: TGTGCCAGCAGCACCAATAGCGGGGGGCCCCCCTACAATGAGCAGTTCTTC

d_call: NA
clone_size: NA
j_call: TRBJ2-1
v_call: TRBV12-3/TRBV12-4
cdr3_aa: CASSFQGPLLNEQFF
cdr3_nt: TGTGCCAGCAGTTTTCAAGGGCCACTATTAAATGAGCAGTTCTTC

d_call: TRBD1
clone_size: many
j_call: TRBJ1-1
v_call: TRBV5-1
cdr3_aa: CASSLDPFGQGYREAFF
cdr3_nt: TGCGCCAGCAGCTTGGATCCCTTCGGACAGGGGTATCGTGAAGCTTTCTTT

d_call: TRBD1
clone_size: many
j_call: TRBJ2-7
v_call: TRBV3-1
cdr3_aa: CASSRQGAYEQYF
cdr3_nt: TGTGCCAGCAGCCGACAGGGGGCCTACGAGCAGTACTTC

d_call: TRBD1
clone_size: few
j_call: TRBJ1-1
v_call: TRBV10-3
cdr3_aa: CAISGQGAEAEAFF
cdr3_nt: TGTGCCATCAGTGGACAGGGGGCAGAGGCTGAAGCTTTCTTT

d_call: TRBD2
clone_size: many
j_call: TRBJ2-1
v_call: TRBV10-3
cdr3_aa: CAISEPTSDEQFF
cdr3_nt: TGTGCCATCAGTGAGCCCACTAGCGATGAGCAGTTCTTC

d_call: NA
clone_size: few
j_call: TRBJ2-7
v_call: TRBV7-9
cdr3_aa: CASSPARTSTYEQYF
cdr3_nt: TGTGCCAGCAGCCCCGCCCGGACATCCACCTACGAGCAGTACTTC

d_call: NA
clone_size: many
j_call: TRBJ2-3
v_call: TRBV11-2
cdr3_aa: CASSLDSSGTDTQYF
cdr3_nt: TGTGCCAGCAGCTTAGATTCTAGCGGCACAGATACGCAGTATTTT

d_call: NA
clone_size: many
j_call: TRBJ2-5
v_call: TRBV20-1
cdr3_aa: CSARDRQETQYF
cdr3_nt: TGCAGTGCTAGGGACAGACAAGAGACCCAGTACTTC

d_call: NA
clone_size: many
j_call: TRBJ2-3
v_call: TRBV2
cdr3_aa: CASRRDTQYF
cdr3_nt: TGTGCCAGCAGGCGTGATACGCAGTATTTT

d_call: NA
clone_size: many
j_call: TRBJ2-7
v_call: TRBV5-1
cdr3_aa: CASSLAGEVYEQYF
cdr3_nt: TGCGCCAGCAGCTTGGCGGGAGAAGTATACGAGCAGTACTTC

d_call: TRBD1
clone_size: few
j_call: TRBJ1-1
v_call: TRBV5-1
cdr3_aa: CASSAGTGRNTEAFF
cdr3_nt: TGCGCCAGCAGCGCCGGGACAGGAAGAAACACTGAAGCTTTCTTT

d_call: TRBD2
clone_size: once
j_call: TRBJ2-1
v_call: TRBV7-9
cdr3_aa: CASSLATSGRKWNEQFF
cdr3_nt: TGTGCCAGCAGCTTAGCGACTAGCGGGAGAAAGTGGAATGAGCAGTTCTTC

d_call: NA
clone_size: NA
j_call: TRBJ2-1
v_call: TRBV20-1
cdr3_aa: CSAEPYDQSHLGVEQFF
cdr3_nt: TGCAGTGCTGAACCTTATGACCAGTCTCACCTTGGGGTTGAGCAGTTCTTC

d_call: TRBD1
clone_size: few
j_call: TRBJ1-1
v_call: TRBV28
cdr3_aa: CASSFRVQGATGVGGTEAFF
cdr3_nt: TGTGCCAGCAGTTTCAGGGTTCAGGGGGCCACAGGGGTCGGGGGCACTGAAGCTTTCTTT

d_call: NA
clone_size: many
j_call: TRBJ1-6
v_call: TRBV9
cdr3_aa: CASSSSYNSPLHF
cdr3_nt: TGTGCCAGCAGCAGCTCCTATAATTCACCCCTCCACTTT

d_call: TRBD1
clone_size: many
j_call: TRBJ2-5
v_call: TRBV29-1
cdr3_aa: CSGDRQETQYF
cdr3_nt: TGCAGCGGGGACAGACAAGAGACCCAGTACTTC

d_call: NA
clone_size: NA
j_call: TRBJ2-3
v_call: TRBV7-9
cdr3_aa: CASSLLIPDTQYF
cdr3_nt: TGTGCCAGCAGCTTACTTATCCCAGATACGCAGTATTTT

d_call: NA
clone_size: NA
j_call: TRBJ2-1
v_call: TRBV6-1
cdr3_aa: CASTPGVVEGDEQFF
cdr3_nt: TGTGCCAGCACCCCAGGGGTTGTTGAGGGAGATGAGCAGTTCTTC

d_call: NA
clone_size: many
j_call: TRBJ2-1
v_call: TRBV21-1
cdr3_aa: CASTGTSEYNEQFF
cdr3_nt: TGTGCCAGCACCGGGACTAGCGAGTACAATGAGCAGTTCTTC

d_call: TRBD2
clone_size: few
j_call: TRBJ2-5
v_call: TRBV12-5
cdr3_aa: CASGYGTSGEETQYF
cdr3_nt: TGTGCTAGTGGCTACGGGACTAGCGGGGAAGAGACCCAGTACTTC

d_call: TRBD2
clone_size: many
j_call: TRBJ2-7
v_call: TRBV6-1
cdr3_aa: CASSVPSSGRTSYEQYF
cdr3_nt: TGTGCCAGCAGTGTCCCATCTAGCGGGAGGACCTCCTACGAGCAGTACTTC

d_call: NA
clone_size: few
j_call: TRBJ1-6
v_call: TRBV7-2
cdr3_aa: CASSSNTYTALHF
cdr3_nt: TGTGCCAGCAGCAGCAATACTTATACAGCCCTCCACTTT

d_call: NA
clone_size: NA
j_call: TRBJ2-5
v_call: TRBV7-2
cdr3_aa: CASSFGGQPQESQYF
cdr3_nt: TGTGCCAGCAGCTTTGGTGGACAACCTCAAGAGTCCCAGTACTTC

d_call: NA
clone_size: once
j_call: TRBJ1-1
v_call: TRBV18
cdr3_aa: CASSPPGQNTEAFF
cdr3_nt: TGTGCCAGCTCACCACCGGGACAGAACACTGAAGCTTTCTTT

d_call: TRBD1
clone_size: NA
j_call: TRBJ2-7
v_call: TRBV5-1
cdr3_aa: CASYKGQGSYEQYF
cdr3_nt: TGCGCCAGCTATAAGGGACAGGGGTCCTACGAGCAGTACTTC

d_call: TRBD2
clone_size: NA
j_call: TRBJ2-1
v_call: TRBV6-1
cdr3_aa: CASSPYRLAGGMGNEQFF
cdr3_nt: TGTGCCAGCAGCCCTTACCGACTAGCGGGAGGAATGGGAAATGAGCAGTTCTTC

d_call: NA
clone_size: NA
j_call: TRBJ2-5
v_call: TRBV3-1
cdr3_aa: CASSQDRGRGTGLATQYF
cdr3_nt: TGTGCCAGCAGCCAAGATCGAGGTCGGGGAACCGGCTTAGCGACCCAGTACTTC

d_call: TRBD1
clone_size: many
j_call: TRBJ2-7
v_call: TRBV7-2
cdr3_aa: CASSLSTGTEQYF
cdr3_nt: TGTGCCAGCAGCTTATCGACAGGGACCGAGCAGTACTTC

d_call: NA
clone_size: few
j_call: TRBJ2-1
v_call: TRBV28
cdr3_aa: CASSLYIGSSYNEQFF
cdr3_nt: TGTGCCAGCAGTTTATACATCGGTAGCTCCTACAATGAGCAGTTCTTC

d_call: NA
clone_size: NA
j_call: TRBJ2-1
v_call: TRBV29-1
cdr3_aa: CNHLPCRSSYNEQFF
cdr3_nt: TGCAACCACCTGCCGTGCAGATCCTCCTACAATGAGCAGTTCTTC

d_call: TRBD1
clone_size: many
j_call: TRBJ1-5
v_call: TRBV24-1
cdr3_aa: CATSDSGTGKNQPQHF
cdr3_nt: TGTGCCACCAGTGATTCCGGGACAGGGAAAAATCAGCCCCAGCATTTT

d_call: TRBD2
clone_size: NA
j_call: TRBJ2-7
v_call: TRBV7-2
cdr3_aa: CASSSPGLAVYEQYF
cdr3_nt: TGTGCCAGCAGCTCTCCGGGACTAGCGGTCTACGAGCAGTACTTC

d_call: NA
clone_size: few
j_call: TRBJ1-4
v_call: TRBV6-1
cdr3_aa: CASSRGARGATNEKLFF
cdr3_nt: TGTGCCAGCAGTAGGGGGGCGAGAGGGGCGACTAATGAAAAACTGTTTTTT

d_call: NA
clone_size: NA
j_call: TRBJ2-5
v_call: TRBV28
cdr3_aa: CASKAGKVVQETQYF
cdr3_nt: TGTGCCAGCAAAGCCGGGAAGGTGGTACAAGAGACCCAGTACTTC

d_call: NA
clone_size: many
j_call: TRBJ2-1
v_call: TRBV29-1
cdr3_aa: CSVEIQGQISYNEQFF
cdr3_nt: TGCAGCGTTGAAATCCAGGGCCAAATATCCTACAATGAGCAGTTCTTC

d_call: NA
clone_size: NA
j_call: TRBJ2-1
v_call: TRBV27
cdr3_aa: CASRRAGPYNEQFF
cdr3_nt: TGTGCCAGCCGCCGGGCGGGGCCATACAATGAGCAGTTCTTC

d_call: NA
clone_size: few
j_call: TRBJ2-5
v_call: TRBV24-1
cdr3_aa: CATSDSRRGSQETQYF
cdr3_nt: TGTGCCACCAGTGATTCCCGTCGGGGCAGCCAAGAGACCCAGTACTTC

d_call: TRBD2
clone_size: NA
j_call: TRBJ2-7
v_call: TRBV4-2
cdr3_aa: CASSQGVSGGMYEQYF
cdr3_nt: TGTGCCAGCAGCCAAGGGGTCAGCGGGGGGATGTACGAGCAGTACTTC

d_call: TRBD1
clone_size: few
j_call: TRBJ2-1
v_call: TRBV6-5
cdr3_aa: CASSHTGANEQFF
cdr3_nt: TGTGCCAGCAGTCACACAGGGGCCAATGAGCAGTTCTTC

d_call: NA
clone_size: few
j_call: TRBJ2-7
v_call: TRBV20-1
cdr3_aa: CSARTPTDNYEQYF
cdr3_nt: TGCAGTGCAAGAACCCCAACAGACAACTACGAGCAGTACTTC

d_call: NA
clone_size: NA
j_call: TRBJ2-1
v_call: TRBV18
cdr3_aa: CASSQLEGMGVVVQFF
cdr3_nt: TGTGCCAGCTCCCAACTTGAGGGAATGGGAGTAGTCGTGCAGTTCTTC